The 27 T cell receptor beta chains reported below all come from one sample, sequenced in a study of spatial heterogeneity in lung cancer. Study-wide results and caveats: Higher tumor mutation counts went along with higher counts of expanded intratumoral alpha and beta TCRs.

The time point here: sample taken at primary tumor resection. TCRdb fed the 5' RACE reads into MiXCR, producing one record per CDR3 protein. The sample has roughly 17,000 distinct CDR3 sequences, around a tenth seen once; the top ten hold less than 25%. These receptors' antigens are unknown. Sequenced material: lung tumor tissue, taken at surgery. The receptors were gathered from a female donor with early-stage non-small cell lung cancer.

In this sample, this clonotype turned up many times. The library was built for alpha chains, so this beta chain is an off-target read and its size means little. This chain links TRBV29-1 with TRBJ1-1; 9 bases agree with TRBD1. Germline V CDR1 and CDR2: SQVTM, ANQGSEA. This CDR3 has 11 residues. The V and J ends lost 6 bases and 8 bases, in that order; junction bases with no gene match: 4. CDR3 in amino acids: CSVGTGPEAFF. The CDR3 DNA follows: TGCAGCGTCGGGACAGGGCCAGAAGCTTTCTTT.

In regard to this clonotype: Since it is a stray read in a library aimed at alpha chains, this beta chain has a size that is not meaningful. The chain carries TRBV27 and TRBJ2-5; no clear D gene. CDR1 and CDR2 from the germline V gene are MNHEY and SMNVEV (reference sequence). This CDR3 contains 12 residues. Trimming took 4 bases from V and 1 from J, leaving 4 bases between them. CDR3 sequence: CASSYRQETQYF. DNA for the CDR3: TGTGCCAGCAGTTACCGCCAAGAGACCCAGTACTTC.

This clonotype turned up a few times. This beta chain turned up in a library designed for alpha chains; as an off-target read, its abundance says little. The chain is built from TRBV12-2 and TRBJ1-5; the table's D call, TRBD1, has no DNA check behind it. TRBV12-2 counts as a pseudogene. CDR3 length: 19 amino acids. As DNA, the CDR3 is TGTGCAAGTCGCTTAGCTATTAGGAAGACAGGGGACGGGGATCAGCCCCAGCATTTT. Translation: CASRLAIRKTGDGDQPQHF.

This clonotype was seen at least ten times. This beta chain was picked up by a library intended for alpha chains and is off target, so its count carries little meaning. The CDR3 DNA reads TGTGCCAGCAGCGTAGACCTGACCAATGAGCAGTTCTTC. This codes for CASSVDLTNEQFF. The V and J genes are TRBV9 and TRBJ2-1; D call uncertain. Trimming removed 0 bases at V and 6 bases at J, with 7 bases between. The CDR3 has 13 amino acids. CDR1 and CDR2 from the germline V gene are SGDLS and YYNGEE.

At least ten counts were recorded for this clonotype. Because this beta chain is a stray read in a library intended to capture alpha chains, its abundance should not be given much weight. This sequence joins TRBV27 and TRBJ2-7, with 8 nucleotides matching TRBD1. V lost 6 bases and J lost 3; bases outside the gene matches: 7. The CDR3 length is 14 residues. Germline values: CDR1 MNHEY, CDR2 SMNVEV (reference sequence). The CDR3 DNA reads TGTGCCAGCAGGGCCGGACAGGGACACTACGAGCAGTACTTC. It codes for CASRAGQGHYEQYF.

Worth noting for this clonotype: Because this beta chain is a stray read in a library intended to capture alpha chains, its abundance should not be given much weight. This chain uses TRBV14 with TRBJ2-3; 9 bases line up with TRBD2. The CDR3 covers 21 residues. Trimming at V came to 4 bases and at J to 2 bases, leaving 22 bases not matched to a gene. Germline V gene data show CDR1 as SGHDN and CDR2 as FVKESK. Here the CDR3 reads CASSPNTASRGGLSYTDTQYF. In nucleotides, the CDR3 is TGTGCCAGCAGCCCAAATACAGCTTCGCGGGGGGGCCTCAGCTACACAGATACGCAGTATTTT. Looking up the rest from reference TRBV14 and TRBJ2-3 gives the full variable domain: EAGVTQFPSHSVIEKGQTVTLRCDPISGHDNLYWYRRVMGKEIKFLLHFVKESKQDESGMPNNRFLAERTGGTYSTLKVQPAELEDSGVYFCASSPNTASRGGLSYTDTQYFGPGTRLTVL.

This clonotype was seen many times. This beta chain is a stray sequence in a library constructed for alpha chains; its clone size is not meaningful. CDR3: CASTPGGGKGNGYTF. Here the CDR3 DNA reads TGTGCCAGCACCCCGGGAGGGGGGAAAGGGAATGGCTACACCTTC. V is TRBV12-3 or TRBV12-4 and J is TRBJ1-2, with a weak D call TRBD1 (6 bases). V lost 7 bases and J 6 bases, leaving 21 bases between the germline ends. This CDR3 region has 15 residues.

This clonotype was observed many times. Because the library targeted alpha chains, this beta chain is an off-target read whose size means little. V usage is TRBV29-1 and J usage is TRBJ1-2; D possibly corresponds to TRBD1 (5 bases). This CDR3 has 13 amino acids. V was clipped by 4 bases and J by 4 bases, with 13 bases between them. In germline, CDR1 is SQVTM, CDR2 ANQGSEA. The CDR3 DNA is TGCAGCGTTGTGTCAGGGTACGGCTATGGCTACACCTTC. This gives the protein CSVVSGYGYGYTF.

About this clonotype: Within a library made for alpha chains, this beta chain is off target, and its count is uninformative. The rearrangement joins TRBV7-2 to TRBJ2-7; D not resolved. Germline CDR1 is SGHTA and CDR2 is FQGNSA. The CDR3 loop spans 10 amino acids. V dropped 5 bases and J dropped 2 bases, with 1 base sitting between them. CDR3 residues: CASSPYEQYF. In DNA, the CDR3 is TGTGCCAGCAGCCCCTACGAGCAGTACTTC.

As to this clonotype: Little can be read into the size of this beta chain, an off-target read in a library designed for alpha chains. The gene calls are TRBV11-2 and TRBJ2-2, with 9 positions matching TRBD2. The V gene's germline CDR1 is SGHAT and CDR2 FQNNGV. V shed 7 bases and J 4 bases; nucleotides not matched to a gene: 7. The CDR3 length is 15 residues. The CDR3 here is CASTSGGQGTGELFF. The CDR3 DNA follows: TGTGCCAGCACCAGCGGGGGGCAGGGCACCGGGGAGCTGTTTTTT.

Many counts were recorded for this clonotype. Found in a library prepared for alpha chains, this beta chain is an off-target read, and its abundance has little meaning. V usage is TRBV27 and J usage is TRBJ2-1, with a weak D call TRBD2 (7 bases). V was shortened by 1 base and J by 7 bases, with 14 bases between the two germline ends. CDR1 and CDR2 from the germline V gene are MNHEY and SMNVEV (reference sequence). The CDR3 runs to 15 residues. CDR3 in amino acids: CASSLWGGVDNEQFF. In DNA, the CDR3 is TGTGCCAGCAGTTTATGGGGGGGCGTAGATAATGAGCAGTTCTTC.

This clonotype came up many times. This beta chain is an off-target read within a library intended for alpha chains, so its frequency means little. The chain uses TRBV9 and TRBJ1-1; D unclear. The length of the CDR3 is 15 residues. V was trimmed by 7 bases and J by 6 bases, leaving 22 bases between them. Germline V gene data show CDR1 as SGDLS and CDR2 as YYNGEE. The CDR3 protein is CASGKRNADRAEAFF. The DNA for the CDR3 is TGTGCCAGCGGTAAACGGAACGCGGACCGTGCTGAAGCTTTCTTT.

This clonotype was recorded at least ten times. The library was prepared for alpha chains; this beta chain is a stray read, so its frequency means little. The rearrangement joins TRBV7-3 to TRBJ1-1, with D possibly TRBD1 on 5 matching bases. The CDR3 consists of 13 residues. In germline, CDR1 is SGHTA, CDR2 FQGTGA. V was clipped by 1 base and J by 5 bases, with 8 bases between them. The DNA of the CDR3 is TGTGCCAGCAGCTTAATGTGGGGGACTGAAGCTTTCTTT. It is translated as CASSLMWGTEAFF.

This clonotype is medium-sized. As an off-target read in a library built for alpha chains, this beta chain has a frequency of little significance. The V and J genes are TRBV28 and TRBJ1-1; D remains unclear. Germline lookup yields CDR1 MDHEN and CDR2 SYDVKM. This CDR3 has 13 amino acids. Trimming removed 5 bases at V and 0 bases at J, with 7 bases between. CDR3 protein: CASSTSLNTEAFF. CDR3 in DNA: TGTGCCAGCAGTACATCATTGAACACTGAAGCTTTCTTT.

This clonotype was found a few times. This beta chain is off target for a library built for alpha chains, so its abundance means little. The rearrangement uses TRBV6-5 and TRBJ1-2; D unclear. The germline V and J ends were trimmed by 2 bases and 2 bases, with 6 bases remaining between them. This CDR3 comprises 13 residues. The germline V gene encodes CDR1 MNHEY and CDR2 SVGAGI. CDR3 sequence reads: CASSYRANYGYTF. CDR3 DNA sequence: TGTGCCAGCAGTTACAGGGCCAACTATGGCTACACCTTC.

Remarks on this clonotype: Because the library targeted alpha chains, this beta chain is an off-target read whose size means little. The chain couples TRBV7-2 to TRBJ1-6; D remains unclear. Germline V gene data show CDR1 as SGHTA and CDR2 as FQGNSA. V shed 1 base and J shed 9 bases, with 16 bases lying between them. This CDR3 is 16 amino acids long. CDR3 amino acids: CASSLGGWEDTSPLHF. In DNA form, the CDR3 reads TGTGCCAGCAGCTTAGGAGGTTGGGAAGACACTTCACCCCTCCACTTT. Complete variable domain (other parts from reference TRBV7-2 and TRBJ1-6): GAGVSQSPSNKVTEKGKDVELRCDPISGHTALYWYRQSLGQGLEFLIYFQGNSAPDKSGLPSDRFSAERTGGSVSTLTIQRTQQEDSAVYLCASSLGGWEDTSPLHFGNGTRLTVT.

A note on this clonotype: This beta chain slipped into a library made for alpha chains as a stray read, so its size is not meaningful. The CDR3 DNA reads TGCAGTGCTAGAGATCTCCCTGTTTTAGCCAAAAACATTCAGTACTTC. Amino acid sequence: CSARDLPVLAKNIQYF. This chain joins TRBV20-1 and TRBJ2-4; D is undetermined. This CDR3 contains 16 residues. Per germline, CDR1 DFQATT and CDR2 SNEGSKA (reference sequence). V was cut by 0 bases and J by 0 bases, with 12 bases left in between.

In its sample, this clonotype was seen a few times. This beta chain was picked up by a library intended for alpha chains and is off target, so its count carries little meaning. The V and J genes are TRBV12-3 or TRBV12-4 and TRBJ1-2, with 8 bases matching TRBD1. Trimming at V came to 3 bases and at J to 7 bases, leaving 4 bases not matched to a gene. There are 13 residues in the CDR3. CDR3 sequence (DNA): TGTGCCAGCAGTTTTGGGACAGGTCGTGGCTACACCTTC. Its translation is CASSFGTGRGYTF.

Many counts were recorded for this clonotype. The library was built for alpha chains, so this beta chain is an off-target read and its size means little. The chain has TRBV2 and TRBJ2-1; possibly TRBD1 for D (6 bases). V lost 4 bases to trimming and J lost 8 bases, with 18 bases between them. Looked up from germline, CDR1 is SNHLY and CDR2 is FYNNEI. CDR3 size: 15 residues. The CDR3, as DNA: TGTGCCAGCAGTGTATTGCGTACAGGGTACGATGAGCAGTTCTTC. Amino acids: CASSVLRTGYDEQFF.

As to this clonotype: Possible read error: a much larger clone is one base away. Because this beta chain is a stray read in a library intended to capture alpha chains, its abundance should not be given much weight. The V and J genes are TRBV5-4 and TRBJ1-1; no reliable D call. The CDR3 has 12 residues. Deletions cut 5 bases from V and 9 bases from J, with 14 bases between. Germline lookup yields CDR1 SGHNT and CDR2 YYREEE (reference sequence). The DNA of the CDR3 is TGTGCCAGCAGTCGAAGGTTGAATAAAGCTTTCTTT. Its protein is CASSRRLNKAFF.

This clonotype was counted at least ten times. The library was designed around alpha chains, so this beta chain is a stray read whose abundance carries little weight. This chain joins TRBV18 and TRBJ1-1, with 8 bases aligning to TRBD1. The trim removed 6 bases at V and 7 bases at J, leaving 7 bases unmatched. This CDR3 has 13 residues. The germline V gene has CDR1 KGHSH and CDR2 LQKENI. CDR3 in DNA: TGTGCCAGCTCCTCGTGGACAGGGCTTGAAGCTTTCTTT. Translating it yields CASSSWTGLEAFF.

Remarks on this clonotype: This beta chain is an off-target read within a library intended for alpha chains, so its frequency means little. The V and J genes are TRBV27 and TRBJ2-5; no reliable D call. The germline V and J ends were trimmed by 5 bases and 5 bases, with 15 bases remaining between them. CDR3 size: 14 residues. Germline CDR1 is MNHEY and CDR2 is SMNVEV (reference sequence). The CDR3 region is CASSGSRFRETQYF. The DNA for the CDR3 is TGTGCCAGCAGTGGTAGTCGATTTCGGGAGACCCAGTACTTC.

In its sample, this clonotype was seen many times. Being off target in a library aimed at alpha chains, this beta chain has a size of little meaning. The chain couples TRBV7-6 to TRBJ1-1, with a possible D match to TRBD1 (6 bases). This CDR3 is built from 15 residues. Germline V lookup: CDR1 SGHVS, CDR2 FNYEAQ. Trimming took off 1 base at V and 1 base at J, with 10 bases between the two ends. CDR3 amino acids: CASSLGGAWNTEAFF. CDR3 nucleotides: TGTGCCAGCAGCTTAGGGGGGGCCTGGAACACTGAAGCTTTCTTT. Full variable domain (remainder filled in from reference TRBV7-6 and TRBJ1-1): GAGVSQSPRYKVTKRGQDVALRCDPISGHVSLYWYRQALGQGPEFLTYFNYEAQQDKSGLPNDRFSAERPEGSISTLTIQRTEQRDSAMYRCASSLGGAWNTEAFFGQGTRLTVV.

Points on this clonotype: Because this beta chain is a stray read in a library intended to capture alpha chains, its abundance should not be given much weight. The rearrangement uses TRBV3-1 and TRBJ2-7; TRBD2 agrees at 12 bases. V trimming: 5 bases; J trimming: 3 bases; junction bases outside the gene matches: 5. The CDR3 is 15 amino acids. Germline lookup yields CDR1 LGHDT and CDR2 YNNKEL (reference sequence). The CDR3 DNA reads as TGTGCCAGCAGCAACGGACTAGCGGGGTTCTACGAGCAGTACTTC. This encodes CASSNGLAGFYEQYF.

This clonotype was observed many times. This beta chain appears as a stray read in a library generated for alpha chains; its size is not informative. This chain joins TRBV11-2 and TRBJ2-4, with D possibly matching TRBD1 (6 bases). V gave up 5 bases and J gave up 0 bases, with 23 bases separating them. In germline, CDR1 is SGHAT, CDR2 FQNNGV. The CDR3 extends over 19 amino acids. CDR3 DNA: TGTGCCAGCAGCCGATCGGACAGTTTTTTCGACCTAGCCAAAAACATTCAGTACTTC. Translating it yields CASSRSDSFFDLAKNIQYF.

This clonotype was recorded many times. At one boundary the junction diverges from the germline segment, which might be a read error. This beta chain lies outside the target of a library built for alpha chains; its clone size means little. This CDR3 is CASIERRGTEAFF. The CDR3 coding sequence is TGTGCCAGCATTGAACGGAGGGGGACTGAAGCTTTCTTT. The chain carries TRBV6-1 and TRBJ1-1, with D tentatively TRBD1 (6 bases). Germline V gives CDR1 MNHNS, CDR2 SASEGT. This CDR3 contains 13 residues.

Worth noting for this clonotype: Being off target in a library aimed at alpha chains, this beta chain has a size of little meaning. DNA of the CDR3: TGTGCCAGCAGCTCCATACGCCGGGACAGCCCCTTGAACACTGAAGCTTTCTTT. Protein sequence: CASSSIRRDSPLNTEAFF. This rearrangement joins TRBV12-3 or TRBV12-4 to TRBJ1-1; 7 positions agree with TRBD1. V shed 6 bases and J 0 bases; nucleotides not matched to a gene: 16. This CDR3 spans 18 amino acids.